The rows below give T cell receptor beta chains drawn from one sample of a study of OX40 agonist ivuxolimab in advanced cancers. Sequencing was performed with immunoSEQ multiplex PCR; in TCRdb, only in-frame clones are kept and a portion is missing. The table lists about 77,000 clones, around 94% of them singletons. The input for sequencing was CD4+ or CD8+ T cells sorted from blood, taken in a trial of the OX40 agonist ivuxolimab. These receptors originate from an adult with an advanced solid tumor such as melanoma, head and neck, liver or kidney cancer. CDR3s include the opening cysteine and the closing phenylalanine or tryptophan. A D gene is named only where the DNA matches it firmly. Expanded clones get a size class; other rows say once, few or many, or leave the size out.

abundance	v_gene	d_gene	j_gene	len	CDR3nt	CDR3aa
NA	TRBV5-6	NA	TRBJ1-5	16	TGTGCCAGCAGCATTCAGGCCTGGGCGAGCAATCAGCCCCAGCATTTT	CASSIQAWASNQPQHF
NA	TRBV21-1	NA	TRBJ2-7	13	TGTGCCAGCAAAACGGGGCGGCCCTACGAGCAGTACTTC	CASKTGRPYEQYF
NA	TRBV28	NA	TRBJ1-2	14	TGTGCCAGCAGTATAAGACAGTTTATCTATGGCTACACCTTC	CASSIRQFIYGYTF
NA	TRBV4-1	NA	TRBJ2-3	15	TGCGCCAGCAGCCAAGAGGGGGGGCAAAGAGATACGCAGTATTTT	CASSQEGGQRDTQYF
NA	TRBV5-1	TRBD1	TRBJ1-5	15	TGCGCCAGCAGCTTTGGGGCAGGGGGTAATCAGCCCCAGCATTTT	CASSFGAGGNQPQHF
NA	TRBV28	NA	TRBJ2-7	13	TGTGCCAGCAGTTCAATAGTCCCCGGCGAGCAGTACTTC	CASSSIVPGEQYF
NA	TRBV6-5	NA	TRBJ2-4	11	TGTGCCAGCATCGGAGAAAACATTCAGTACTTC	CASIGENIQYF
NA	TRBV5-1	TRBD1	TRBJ1-2	17	TGCGCCAGCAGTTTCCGCCCGGCGGACAGGACAAACTATGGCTACACCTTC	CASSFRPADRTNYGYTF
NA	TRBV7-9	NA	TRBJ1-4	17	TGTGCCAGCAGCCGAATCGACGGGGGGACGGGGAATGAAAAACTGTTTTTT	CASSRIDGGTGNEKLFF
few	TRBV30	NA	TRBJ1-1	13	TGTGCCTGGAGTGTAATAGTAGGGGCTGAAGCTTTCTTT	CAWSVIVGAEAFF
NA	TRBV19	NA	TRBJ1-5	13	TGTGCCACCATGCCATATAGCAATCAGCCCCAGCATTTT	CATMPYSNQPQHF
NA	TRBV7-2	NA	TRBJ2-6	17	TGTGCCAGCAGCTTAGACAGGGTAGGGGCTGGGGCCAACGTCCTGACTTTC	CASSLDRVGAGANVLTF
NA	TRBV7-6	NA	TRBJ2-7	18	TGTGCCAGCAGCTTAGCGCTCAGTTCTACTAGCTCGGTGGGCGAGCAGTACTTC	CASSLALSSTSSVGEQYF
NA	TRBV5-5	TRBD1	TRBJ2-7	15	TGTGCCAGCAGCTTGTGGGGACAGGGTTTACCCGAGCAGTACTTC	CASSLWGQGLPEQYF
once	TRBV6-4	TRBD1	TRBJ2-3	15	TGTGCCAGCAGGATAGGACAGGGTGGCACAGATACGCAGTATTTT	CASRIGQGGTDTQYF
NA	TRBV21-1	NA	TRBJ1-5	15	TGTGCCAGCAGCGCCCTAAGCGAGGGGAATCAGCCCCAGCATTTT	CASSALSEGNQPQHF
NA	TRBV27	NA	TRBJ1-1	13	TGTGCCAGCAGTTATAGCCAGAACACTGAAGCTTTCTTT	CASSYSQNTEAFF
NA	TRBV6-5	NA	TRBJ1-6	13	TGTGCCAGCAGTTACTCCCAGGGCTCACCCCTCCACTTT	CASSYSQGSPLHF
NA	TRBV27	TRBD1	TRBJ2-5	14	TGTGCCAGCAGTGACGGGACAGTCCAAGAGACCCAGTACTTC	CASSDGTVQETQYF
NA	TRBV2	NA	TRBJ1-4	17	TGTGCCAGCAGTGAACAGACAGTATGGGGGACGGATGAAAAACTGTTTTTT	CASSEQTVWGTDEKLFF
NA	TRBV6-5	TRBD1	TRBJ1-6	14	TGTGCCAGCAACTTGGGACAGGGTTATTCACCCCTCCACTTT	CASNLGQGYSPLHF
NA	TRBV27	NA	TRBJ1-5	14	TGTGCCAGCAGTCCAGGGGCTAGCAATCAGCCCCAGCATTTT	CASSPGASNQPQHF
once	TRBV9	NA	TRBJ2-7	15	TGTGCCAGCAGCGTAGGGGACTTCTACTCCTACGAGCAGTACTTC	CASSVGDFYSYEQYF
once	TRBV2	NA	TRBJ2-3	15	TGTGCCAGCAGTGAAGTCCGGCCCGGGCTCGATACGCAGTATTTT	CASSEVRPGLDTQYF
NA	TRBV30	NA	TRBJ1-2	13	TGTGCCGCCCGGGACGGCCGGTGGTATGGCTACACCTTC	CAARDGRWYGYTF
once	TRBV5-1	TRBD1	TRBJ1-6	16	TGCGCCAGCAGTCAAAACCCCGGGACAGGCCATTCACCCCTCCACTTT	CASSQNPGTGHSPLHF
NA	TRBV13	TRBD2	TRBJ2-1	13	TGTGCCAGCAGCTCCCTAGCGGCCAATGAGCAGTTCTTC	CASSSLAANEQFF
NA	TRBV27	NA	TRBJ2-2	15	TGTGCCAGCAGTCCCGGGACATCGAACACCGGGGAGCTGTTTTTT	CASSPGTSNTGELFF
NA	TRBV11-2	NA	TRBJ2-7	16	TGTGCCAGCAGCTTAGGCTCCGGTAATTGGGGTGAGGAGCAGTACTTC	CASSLGSGNWGEEQYF
NA	TRBV5-4	NA	TRBJ1-3	12	TGTGCCAGCAGCAGCCCCGGGAACACCATATATTTT	CASSSPGNTIYF
NA	TRBV6-5	NA	TRBJ2-5	13	TGTGCCAGCAGTTACTCCCCGGGAGAGACCCAGTACTTC	CASSYSPGETQYF
NA	TRBV10-3	TRBD1	TRBJ1-5	15	TGTGCCATCAGTGAGACCACAGGGGAGAATCAGCCCCAGCATTTT	CAISETTGENQPQHF
NA	TRBV7-9	NA	TRBJ1-4	14	TGTGCCAGCAGCGGACCTGGGATGAGTGAAAAACTGTTTTTT	CASSGPGMSEKLFF
NA	TRBV6-5	NA	TRBJ2-7	15	TGTGCCAGCAGTCCACTCCGACCCTCTATGTACGAGCAGTACTTC	CASSPLRPSMYEQYF
NA	TRBV27	TRBD1	TRBJ2-5	15	TGTGCCAGCAGTTTAGCAGGGGGTGTTCAAGAGACCCAGTACTTC	CASSLAGGVQETQYF
once	TRBV11-2	NA	TRBJ2-2	13	TGTGCCAGCAGCTTACGGAACACCGGGGAGCTGTTTTTT	CASSLRNTGELFF
NA	TRBV4-1	NA	TRBJ2-1	16	TGCGCCAGCAGCCAAGAGGTTGGGGACCTCCAAGGGGAGCAGTTCTTC	CASSQEVGDLQGEQFF
once	TRBV7-9	NA	TRBJ1-5	12	TGCGCCAGCAGCCAAGAGGCAGGGCCCCAGCATTTT	CASSQEAGPQHF
once	TRBV28	NA	TRBJ2-7	14	TGTGCCAGCAGTCGACAGGCCGGCCCCTACGAGCAGTACTTC	CASSRQAGPYEQYF
NA	TRBV9	NA	TRBJ1-2	16	TGTGCCAGCAGCGTAGGGGACTTGGGGGGTGGTTATGGCTACACCTTC	CASSVGDLGGGYGYTF
once	TRBV6-5	NA	TRBJ2-3	15	TGTGCCAGCAGTTACAGGGTACTTAGCACAGATACGCAGTATTTT	CASSYRVLSTDTQYF
NA	TRBV9	NA	TRBJ2-1	16	TGTGCCAGCAGCGTATACCCTCAGGGTGGCTACAATGAGCAGTTCTTC	CASSVYPQGGYNEQFF
NA	TRBV19	NA	TRBJ1-1	14	TGTGCCAGTTGGAATGCCAGGCTGAACACTGAAGCTTTCTTT	CASWNARLNTEAFF
NA	TRBV5-1	NA	TRBJ1-4	15	TGCGCCAGCAGCGTTGGGGGTGCAACTAATGAAAAACTGTTTTTT	CASSVGGATNEKLFF
NA	TRBV25-1	NA	TRBJ2-7	13	TGTGCCAGCACCCGGGACATCGGTTACGAGCAGTACTTC	CASTRDIGYEQYF
NA	TRBV7-6	TRBD2	TRBJ2-7	18	TGTGCCAGCAGCTTAGAGGGTACTAGCGGGGCCCCGTCCTACGAGCAGTACTTC	CASSLEGTSGAPSYEQYF